This TCR beta chain was sequenced in a study of TIL therapy for anti-PD-1-resistant metastatic lung cancer. The wider study: Patients had a median age of around 54 years (range roughly 38-85).

Stated time point: pre-treatment sample, taken before nivolumab and TIL therapy. Adults with stage 4 NSCLC were enrolled in a phase I trial. Germline CDR1 is LNHDA and CDR2 is SQIVND (reference sequence). The V end was cut by 6 bases, the J end by 2 bases, with 9 bases between. This CDR3 has 13 residues. This was the immunoSEQ v3 assay. Produced via immunoSEQ multiplex PCR; TCRdb's table is partial and in-frame only. This repertoire shows 14,000 to 15,000 clones, about 83% found once; its top ten account for around 0.9%. The TCR sequence derives from a person between 25 and 80 years old with non-small cell lung cancer. Sequences were derived from blood, sampled at baseline. The rearrangement joins TRBV19 to TRBJ2-3; no reliable D call. The CDR3 bases are TGTGCCAGTAGCCTACTCTACACAGATACGCAGTATTTT. Amino acid sequence: CASSLLYTDTQYF.